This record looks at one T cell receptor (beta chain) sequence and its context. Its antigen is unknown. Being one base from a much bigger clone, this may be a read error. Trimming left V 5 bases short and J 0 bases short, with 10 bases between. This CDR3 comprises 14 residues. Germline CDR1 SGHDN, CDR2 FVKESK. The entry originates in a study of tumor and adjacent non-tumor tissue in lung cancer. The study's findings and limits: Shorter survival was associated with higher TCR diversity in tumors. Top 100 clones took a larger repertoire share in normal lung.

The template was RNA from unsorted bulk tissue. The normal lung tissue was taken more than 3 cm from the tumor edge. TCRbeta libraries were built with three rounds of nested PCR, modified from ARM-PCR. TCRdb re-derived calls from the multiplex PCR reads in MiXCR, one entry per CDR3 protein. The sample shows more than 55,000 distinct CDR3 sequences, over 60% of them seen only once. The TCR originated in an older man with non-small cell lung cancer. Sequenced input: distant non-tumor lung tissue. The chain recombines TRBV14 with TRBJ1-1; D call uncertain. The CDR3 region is CASSTPGMNTEAFF. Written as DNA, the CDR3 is TGTGCCAGCAGCACACCCGGGATGAACACTGAAGCTTTCTTT.